This entry concerns a single TCR beta chain. Germline CDR1 SEHNR, CDR2 FQNEAQ (reference sequence). Trimming stripped 3 bases from V and 9 bases from J, with 12 bases between. CDR3 length equals 14 residues. This sample stems from a study of cytomegalovirus exposure and HLA in healthy donors. 60 Vbeta and 13 Jbeta primers were used in PCR. Libraries were prepared by immunoSEQ multiplex PCR; TCRdb keeps only in-frame clonotypes and omits some of them. The sample carries 110,000 or so clones, around 73% recorded once. The chain combines TRBV7-9 with TRBJ1-6; no definite D call. The source material was PBMCs. This receptor was taken from a man aged 40-49 years in good health and CMV-seronegative. CDR3 DNA sequence: TGTGCCAGCAGCTTTGAACGGCGGAGTTCACCCCTCCACTTT. Amino acid sequence: CASSFERRSSPLHF. The complete variable domain, with remaining parts taken from reference TRBV7-9 and TRBJ1-6, reads DTGVSQNPRHKITKRGQNVTFRCDPISEHNRLYWYRQTLGQGPEFLTYFQNEAQLEKSRLLSDRFSAERPKGSFSTLEIQRTEQGDSAMYLCASSFERRSSPLHFGNGTRLTVT.